The next 20 T cell receptor beta chains were all read from a single sample in a study of Tregs in tolerant kidney transplant recipients. Clones were read by immunoSEQ multiplex PCR, and TCRdb kept only the in-frame ones, dropping some. The table includes approximately 90,000 clones, 80% to 95% detected once. Recipients received nonmyeloablative bone marrow transplants from related graft donors, with transient mixed chimerism. The material sequenced was CD4+ T cells from blood (PBMCs), taken 12 months after the transplant. These receptors were taken from a human patient who received a combined kidney and bone marrow transplant. Some of these T cells may belong to the graft donor.

The rearrangement joins TRBV20-1 to TRBJ1-1, with D possibly being TRBD1 (6 bases). Germline V CDR1 and CDR2: DFQATT, SNEGSKA (reference sequence). The CDR3 extends over 11 amino acids. Trimming pared 2 bases from V and 7 bases from J, leaving 8 bases between. CDR3 region: CSARKGVEAFF. As DNA, the CDR3 is TGCAGTGCTAGAAAGGGGGTTGAAGCTTTCTTT.

The CDR3 protein is CASSRLGTNMNGYTF. CDR3 bases: TGTGCCAGCAGCCGACTTGGGACAAACATGAACGGCTACACCTTC. The V call is TRBV2, the J call TRBJ1-2; D possibly corresponds to TRBD1 (6 bases). The CDR3 covers 15 residues. In germline, CDR1 is SNHLY, CDR2 FYNNEI. V lost 6 bases, J lost 8 bases, and 22 bases lay in between.

V is TRBV19 and J is TRBJ2-3, with 7 bases matching TRBD2. Germline CDR1 LNHDA, CDR2 SQIVND (reference sequence). This CDR3 comprises 15 residues. The V and J ends lost 1 base and 2 bases, in that order; junction bases with no gene match: 3. CDR3 residues: CASSIVAGVTDTQYF. CDR3 DNA: TGTGCCAGTAGTATAGTTGCGGGAGTCACAGATACGCAGTATTTT.

The CDR3 region is CASSQSDFSYEQYF. The DNA of the CDR3 is TGTGCCAGCAGCCAATCCGACTTTTCCTACGAGCAGTACTTC. The chain employs TRBV4-2 and TRBJ2-7; D gene unclear. The length of the CDR3 is 14 residues. V was trimmed by 2 bases and J by 1 base, leaving 9 bases between them. Germline V gives CDR1 LGHNA, CDR2 YNFKEQ.

The chain recombines TRBV5-1 with TRBJ1-2, with D maybe TRBD1 (6 bases). Germline CDR1 SGHRS, CDR2 YFSETQ. Trimming stripped 4 bases from V and 4 bases from J, with 14 bases between. CDR3 length: 14 residues. CDR3 in DNA: TGCGCCAGCAGCCCACAGGGAGAAGGCTATGGCTACACCTTC. It is translated as CASSPQGEGYGYTF.

The chain has TRBV7-9 and TRBJ1-4; 7 positions agree with TRBD1. CDR1 SEHNR and CDR2 FQNEAQ come from the germline V gene (reference sequence). The CDR3 contains 14 residues. V lost 6 bases and J lost 6; bases outside the gene matches: 7. The CDR3 loop is CASRRQGVDEKLFF. The CDR3 coding sequence is TGTGCCAGCAGACGACAGGGAGTGGATGAAAAACTGTTTTTT. The whole variable domain, filled in from reference TRBV7-9 and TRBJ1-4, reads DTGVSQNPRHKITKRGQNVTFRCDPISEHNRLYWYRQTLGQGPEFLTYFQNEAQLEKSRLLSDRFSAERPKGSFSTLEIQRTEQGDSAMYLCASRRQGVDEKLFFGSGTQLSVL.

The J gene is TRBJ1-2, the V gene TRBV4-2; TRBD1 matches 8 bases. Germline V CDR1 and CDR2: LGHNA, YNFKEQ. With 0 bases clipped from V and 7 bases from J, the junction kept 10 bases outside the gene matches. This CDR3 spans 16 amino acids. The CDR3 DNA follows: TGTGCCAGCAGCCAAGAAGCGGGACAGGCGGTGGGTGGCTACACCTTC. This codes for CASSQEAGQAVGGYTF.

The chain combines TRBV14 with TRBJ2-7; D is possibly TRBD1 (6 bases). The V gene lost 2 bases and the J gene lost 3 bases, with 11 bases spanning the gap. Germline-derived CDR1 and CDR2 are SGHDN and FVKESK. The CDR3 is 14 residues long. The CDR3: CASSQNYRVYEQYF. The CDR3, as DNA: TGTGCCAGCAGCCAAAACTACAGGGTCTACGAGCAGTACTTC.

This clone appeared a few times. This sequence joins TRBV11-2 and TRBJ2-4; no clear D gene. V was pared by 5 bases and J by 6 bases, with 14 bases between. The CDR3 loop spans 14 amino acids. CDR1 is SGHAT, CDR2 FQNNGV, per germline. The CDR3, as DNA: TGTGCCAGCAGCCTTTCTCGGGTCTCAAACATTCAGTACTTC. This sequence encodes CASSLSRVSNIQYF.

V is TRBV7-2 and J is TRBJ2-5, with TRBD2 as a possible D gene (6 bases). The end of the DNA fits TRBJ2-7 better, so the J call may be wrong. The germline V gene has CDR1 SGHTA and CDR2 FQGNSA. The CDR3 runs 15 residues. Here the CDR3 DNA reads TGTGCCAGCAGCTTAGAGGCGGGATCCACCTACGAGCAGTACTTC. Protein sequence: CASSLEAGSTYEQYF.

The chain is built from TRBV11-3 and TRBJ1-2, with 7 bases that match TRBD1. Germline V gene lookup returns CDR1 SGHNT and CDR2 YENEEA. There are 16 residues in the CDR3. V lost 0 bases and J lost 5; bases outside the gene matches: 9. The CDR3 loop is CASSLERTGAGYGYTF. CDR3 sequence (DNA): TGTGCCAGCAGCTTAGAAAGGACAGGCGCTGGGTATGGCTACACCTTC.

This chain uses TRBV5-4 with TRBJ2-7, with 14 bases aligning to TRBD2. Trimming at V came to 4 bases and at J to 1 base, leaving 4 bases not matched to a gene. CDR1 is SGHNT and CDR2 is YYREEE in the germline V gene (reference sequence). This CDR3 is 16 amino acids long. CDR3 DNA: TGTGCCAGCAGCCCGGGACTAGCGGGAGAGTCCTACGAGCAGTACTTC. Protein: CASSPGLAGESYEQYF.

V is TRBV28 and J is TRBJ1-4; the match to TRBD1 covers 8 bases. The CDR3 totals 15 residues. Germline V gene lookup returns CDR1 MDHEN and CDR2 SYDVKM. Trimming at V came to 5 bases and at J to 8 bases, leaving 10 bases not matched to a gene. For the CDR3, the DNA is TGTGCCAGCAGTCGCTTCGACAGGGGCGGGGAAAAACTGTTTTTT. It translates to CASSRFDRGGEKLFF.

The rearrangement uses TRBV7-8 and TRBJ2-2, with 13 nucleotides matching TRBD2. CDR1 and CDR2 from the germline V gene are SGHVS and FQNEAQ. With V trimmed by 5 bases and J by 0 bases, 6 bases remained unmatched. The CDR3 spans 18 residues. CDR3 DNA sequence: TGTGCCAGCAGCCCGGGACTAGCGGGACCTCCGAACACCGGGGAGCTGTTTTTT. Translated: CASSPGLAGPPNTGELFF.

The chain uses TRBV4-2 and TRBJ2-7; a possible D gene is TRBD1 (7 bases). CDR3 length equals 15 residues. CDR1 is LGHNA, CDR2 YNFKEQ, per germline. V was pared by 2 bases and J by 2 bases, with 13 bases between. The CDR3 DNA is TGTGCCAGCAGCCAATCAACCAGGGGGGCCTACGAGCAGTACTTC. Its translation: CASSQSTRGAYEQYF.

This chain joins TRBV21-1 and TRBJ2-4; the D call of TRBD1 is as the table states it, not checked on the DNA. TRBV21-1 represents a pseudogene. This CDR3 spans 17 amino acids. CDR3 loop: CASPGPGPVLAKNIQYF. CDR3 nucleotide sequence: TGTGCCAGCCCCGGGCCAGGGCCGGTGTTAGCCAAAAACATTCAGTACTTC.

The chain carries TRBV5-1 and TRBJ1-5; 8 bases map to TRBD1. The V and J ends lost 5 bases and 5 bases, in that order; junction bases with no gene match: 3. CDR3 length: 13 residues. In germline, CDR1 is SGHRS, CDR2 YFSETQ. CDR3 DNA sequence: TGCGCCAGCAGTCTACAGGGGGATCAGCCCCAGCATTTT. It translates to CASSLQGDQPQHF.

V gene TRBV6-1 combines with J gene TRBJ2-1; 9 bases match TRBD1. CDR1 MNHNS and CDR2 SASEGT come from the germline V gene. Germline trimming cut 2 bases from V and 9 bases from J; bases unmatched to any gene: 5. This CDR3 region has 14 residues. This CDR3 reads CASSERTGVSEQFF. The CDR3 DNA is TGTGCCAGCAGTGAACGGACAGGGGTGAGTGAGCAGTTCTTC.

This chain uses TRBV11-3 with TRBJ1-2; D gene unclear. The V end lost 1 base, the J end lost 4 bases, and 10 bases lay between the germline ends. Germline V gene data show CDR1 as SGHNT and CDR2 as YENEEA. The CDR3 is 14 residues long. The CDR3 here is CASSLGAGGYGYTF. The CDR3 bases are TGTGCCAGCAGCTTAGGTGCGGGCGGCTATGGCTACACCTTC.

The CDR3 bases are TGCGCCAGCAGCTTGGTTTTAGCGGGACTCGTTGAGCAGTTCTTC. It is translated as CASSLVLAGLVEQFF. The chain recombines TRBV5-1 with TRBJ2-1, with TRBD2 identical over 8 bases. The V gene's germline CDR1 is SGHRS and CDR2 YFSETQ. V lost 0 bases and J lost 9; bases outside the gene matches: 8. CDR3 length: 15 residues.